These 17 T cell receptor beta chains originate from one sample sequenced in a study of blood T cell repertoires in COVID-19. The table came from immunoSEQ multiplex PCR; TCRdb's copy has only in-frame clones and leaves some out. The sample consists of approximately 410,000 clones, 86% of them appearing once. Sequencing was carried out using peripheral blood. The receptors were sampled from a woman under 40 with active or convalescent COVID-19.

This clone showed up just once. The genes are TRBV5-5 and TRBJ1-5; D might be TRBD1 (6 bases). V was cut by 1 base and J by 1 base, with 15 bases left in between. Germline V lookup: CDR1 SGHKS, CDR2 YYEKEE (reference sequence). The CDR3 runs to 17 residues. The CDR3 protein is CASSLTGSLLSNQPQHF. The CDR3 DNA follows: TGTGCCAGCAGCTTGACAGGGTCGCTTTTGAGCAATCAGCCCCAGCATTTT. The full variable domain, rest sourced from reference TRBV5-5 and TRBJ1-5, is DAGVTQSPTHLIKTRGQQVTLRCSPISGHKSVSWYQQVLGQGPQFIFQYYEKEERGRGNFPDRFSARQFPNYSSELNVNALLLGDSALYLCASSLTGSLLSNQPQHFGDGTRLSIL.

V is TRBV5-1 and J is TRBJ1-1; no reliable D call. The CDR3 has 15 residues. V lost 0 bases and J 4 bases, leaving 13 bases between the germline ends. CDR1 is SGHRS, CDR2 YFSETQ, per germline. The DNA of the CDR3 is TGCGCCAGCAGCTTGGATGTGGGCTTTGGCACTGAAGCTTTCTTT. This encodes CASSLDVGFGTEAFF.

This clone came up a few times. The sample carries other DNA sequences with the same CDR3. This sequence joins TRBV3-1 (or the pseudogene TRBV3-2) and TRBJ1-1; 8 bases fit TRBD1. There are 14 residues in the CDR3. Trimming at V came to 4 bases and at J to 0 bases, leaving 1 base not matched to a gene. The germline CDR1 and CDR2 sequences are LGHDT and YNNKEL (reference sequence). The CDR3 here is CASSPGQVNTEAFF. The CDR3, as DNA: TGTGCCAGCAGCCCGGGACAGGTGAACACTGAAGCTTTCTTT.

Here the CDR3 DNA reads TGCGCCAGCAGCCAAGGACTAGCGGGATTGTCAGATACGCAGTATTTT. Encoded protein: CASSQGLAGLSDTQYF. This rearrangement joins TRBV4-1 to TRBJ2-3; 11 bases are a match to TRBD2. This CDR3 is built from 16 residues. Germline CDR1 and CDR2: MGHRA and YSYEKL. With V trimmed by 1 base and J by 4 bases, 4 bases remained unmatched.

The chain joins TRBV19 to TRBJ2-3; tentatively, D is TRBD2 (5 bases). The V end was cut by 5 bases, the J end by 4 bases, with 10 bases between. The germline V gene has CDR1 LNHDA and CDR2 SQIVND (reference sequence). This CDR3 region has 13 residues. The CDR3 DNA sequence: TGTGCCAGTAGTGTGATGCGGGCAGATACGCAGTATTTT. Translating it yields CASSVMRADTQYF.

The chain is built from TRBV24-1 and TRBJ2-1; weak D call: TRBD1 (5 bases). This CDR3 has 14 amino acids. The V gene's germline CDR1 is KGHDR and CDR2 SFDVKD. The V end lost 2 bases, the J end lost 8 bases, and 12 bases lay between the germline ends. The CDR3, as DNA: TGTGCCACCAGTGATTCAGGGTTAGGGGATGAGCAGTTCTTC. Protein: CATSDSGLGDEQFF.

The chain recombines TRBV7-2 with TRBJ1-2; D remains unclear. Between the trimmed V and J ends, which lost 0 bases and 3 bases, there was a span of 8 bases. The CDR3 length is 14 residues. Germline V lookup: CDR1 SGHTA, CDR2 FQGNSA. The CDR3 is CASSLARRDYGYTF. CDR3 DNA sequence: TGTGCCAGCAGCTTAGCGCGACGGGACTATGGCTACACCTTC. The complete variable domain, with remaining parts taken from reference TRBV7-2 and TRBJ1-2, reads GAGVSQSPSNKVTEKGKDVELRCDPISGHTALYWYRQSLGQGLEFLIYFQGNSAPDKSGLPSDRFSAERTGGSVSTLTIQRTQQEDSAVYLCASSLARRDYGYTFGSGTRLTVV.

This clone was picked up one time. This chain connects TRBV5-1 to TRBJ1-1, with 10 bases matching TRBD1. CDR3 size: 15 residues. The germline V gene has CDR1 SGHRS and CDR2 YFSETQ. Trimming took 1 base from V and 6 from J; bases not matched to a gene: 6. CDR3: CASSLYTGTGAEAFF. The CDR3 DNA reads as TGCGCCAGCAGCTTGTACACCGGGACAGGGGCTGAAGCTTTCTTT.

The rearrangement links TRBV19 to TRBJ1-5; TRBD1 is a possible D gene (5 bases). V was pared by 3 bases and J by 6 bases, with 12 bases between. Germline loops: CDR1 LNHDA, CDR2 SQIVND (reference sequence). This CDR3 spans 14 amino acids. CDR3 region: CASSIGGGFQPQHF. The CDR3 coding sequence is TGTGCCAGTAGTATTGGCGGGGGGTTTCAGCCCCAGCATTTT. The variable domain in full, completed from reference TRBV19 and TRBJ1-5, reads DGGITQSPKYLFRKEGQNVTLSCEQNLNHDAMYWYRQDPGQGLRLIYYSQIVNDFQKGDIAEGYSVSREKKESFPLTVTSAQKNPTAFYLCASSIGGGFQPQHFGDGTRLSIL.

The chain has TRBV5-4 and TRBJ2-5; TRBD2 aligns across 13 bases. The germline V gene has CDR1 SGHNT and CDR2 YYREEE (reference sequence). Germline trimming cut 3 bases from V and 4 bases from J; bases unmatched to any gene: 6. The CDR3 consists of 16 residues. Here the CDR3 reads CASSSPTSGGIETQYF. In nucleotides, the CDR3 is TGTGCCAGCAGCTCACCGACTAGCGGGGGGATAGAGACCCAGTACTTC.

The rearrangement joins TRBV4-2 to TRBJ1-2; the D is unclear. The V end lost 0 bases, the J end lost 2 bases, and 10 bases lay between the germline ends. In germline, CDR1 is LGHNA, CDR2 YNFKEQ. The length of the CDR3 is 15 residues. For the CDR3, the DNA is TGTGCCAGCAGCCAAGATGGAGCAAACAACTATGGCTACACCTTC. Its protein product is CASSQDGANNYGYTF.

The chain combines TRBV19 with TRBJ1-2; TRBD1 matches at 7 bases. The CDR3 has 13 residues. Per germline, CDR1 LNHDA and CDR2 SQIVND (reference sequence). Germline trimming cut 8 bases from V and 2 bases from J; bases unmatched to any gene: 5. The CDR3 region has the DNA TGTGCCAGTGGTAAGACAGGGAACTATGGCTACACCTTC. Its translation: CASGKTGNYGYTF.

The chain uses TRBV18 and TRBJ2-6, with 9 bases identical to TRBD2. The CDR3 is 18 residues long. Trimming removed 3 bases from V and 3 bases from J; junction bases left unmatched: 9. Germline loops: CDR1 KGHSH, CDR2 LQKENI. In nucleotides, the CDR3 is TGTGCCAGCTCACCTTGGTTAGCGGGAGCAGGTGGGGCCAACGTCCTGACTTTC. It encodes CASSPWLAGAGGANVLTF.

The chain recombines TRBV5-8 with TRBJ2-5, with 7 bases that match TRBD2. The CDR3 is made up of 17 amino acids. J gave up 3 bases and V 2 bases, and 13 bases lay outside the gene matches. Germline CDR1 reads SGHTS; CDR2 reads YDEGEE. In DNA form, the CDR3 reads TGTGCCAGCAGCTTACCGCCTGGAGTTGGGGGGGAAGAGACCCAGTACTTC. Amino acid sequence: CASSLPPGVGGEETQYF.

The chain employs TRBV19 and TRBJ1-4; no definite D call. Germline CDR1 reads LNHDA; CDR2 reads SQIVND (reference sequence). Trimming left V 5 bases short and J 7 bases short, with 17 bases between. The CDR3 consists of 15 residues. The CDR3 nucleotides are TGTGCCAGTAGTCCCCAGCGGGCCCGGGGTGAAAAACTGTTTTTT. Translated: CASSPQRARGEKLFF.

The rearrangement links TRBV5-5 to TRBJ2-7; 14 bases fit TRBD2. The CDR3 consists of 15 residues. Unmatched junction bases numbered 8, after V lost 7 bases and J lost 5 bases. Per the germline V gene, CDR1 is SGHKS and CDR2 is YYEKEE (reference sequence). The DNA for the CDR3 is TGTGCCAGCGTCTGGGGGACTAGCGGGGGAGACGAGCAGTACTTC. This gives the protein CASVWGTSGGDEQYF.

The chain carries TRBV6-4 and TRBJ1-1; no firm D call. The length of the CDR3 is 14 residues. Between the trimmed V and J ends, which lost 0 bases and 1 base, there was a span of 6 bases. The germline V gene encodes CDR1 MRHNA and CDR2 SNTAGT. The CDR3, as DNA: TGTGCCAGCAGTGACTCCGCAGAGAACACTGAAGCTTTCTTT. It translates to CASSDSAENTEAFF.